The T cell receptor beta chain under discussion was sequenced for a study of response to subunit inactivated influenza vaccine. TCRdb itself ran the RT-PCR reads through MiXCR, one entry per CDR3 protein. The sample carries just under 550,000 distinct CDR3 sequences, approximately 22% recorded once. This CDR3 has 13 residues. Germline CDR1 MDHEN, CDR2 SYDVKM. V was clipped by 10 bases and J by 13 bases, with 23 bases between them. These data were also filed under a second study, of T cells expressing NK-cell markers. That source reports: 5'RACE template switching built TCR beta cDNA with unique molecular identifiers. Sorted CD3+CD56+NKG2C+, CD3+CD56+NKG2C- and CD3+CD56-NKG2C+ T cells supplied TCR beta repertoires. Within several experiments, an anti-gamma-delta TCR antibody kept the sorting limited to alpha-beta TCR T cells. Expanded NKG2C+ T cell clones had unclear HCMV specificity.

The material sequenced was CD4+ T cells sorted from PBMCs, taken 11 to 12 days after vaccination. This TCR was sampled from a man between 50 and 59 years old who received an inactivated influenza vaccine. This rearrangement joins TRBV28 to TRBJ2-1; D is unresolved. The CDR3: CATQAARPVRQFF. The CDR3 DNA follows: TGTGCCACCCAGGCGGCCCGACCCGTGCGACAGTTCTTC.